This entry describes one T cell receptor beta chain. The antigen it recognizes is unknown. Base quality data are lacking; no much larger clone is found one base away. The CDR3 sequence holds 12 residues, the cysteine and phenylalanine included. The only DNA kept is the CDR3, 36 bases in frame from the first base. The junction shows trimming of 3 bases on V and 5 bases on J, plus 2 bases between the germline ends. The germline V gene (reference sequence) gives CDR1 as MNHEY and CDR2 as SMNVEV. The CDR3 regions of human TCRbeta chains were subjected to immunosequencing. The published analysis was carried out like this. Repertoire TCRs were matched against a reference library of SARS-CoV-2-specific TCRs generated with the MIRA antigen-specificity platform. Breadth was defined as the fraction of unique TCRs that were SARS-CoV-2-associated. Depth was defined as the fraction of total T cells that were SARS-CoV-2-associated. Using the MIRA data, each spike-specific TCR was mapped to the spike region that the TCR reacts to and placed in a CD4 or CD8 class. Log10-transformed breadth and depth values were compared by one-way ANOVA with Sidak's multiple comparisons tests. Entries here come from immuneACCESS through TCRdb and include only in-frame sequences with V and J called. Some clones fail to appear in such tables; in the studies checked, an unresolved V gene covers under half of the shortfall, and the cause of the remainder is unknown. V and J calls and clone size are given by that table; D and trimming were obtained from the DNA. Across this sample there are approximately 100,000 clones, with approximately 87% seen only once. The ten largest clonotypes hold more than 10% of the sample.

The sample comes from a study of T cell responses to AZD1222 COVID-19 vaccine (dated by TCRdb to the early 2020s). For the study in its entirety: AZD1222 recipients given second doses at about 4 weeks or at about 12 weeks were pooled, since spike-specific TCR depth and breadth were not found to differ between the two schedules. TCR sequencing covered roughly 230 trial participants: approximately 200 given two doses of AZD1222 and about 26 given two doses of MenACWY control vaccine. Trial participants were enrolled by age into 18-55, 56-69 and 70-plus year subgroups, with around 140, 26 and 57 TCR-sequenced participants respectively.

The meaning of the sample's time point label: baseline before first vaccination. The vaccinee samples were drawn from two UK trials, COV001 and COV002, one of which was a single-blind randomized controlled phase 2/3 trial testing AZD1222 (ChAdOx1 nCoV-19) in healthy adults. For TCRbeta chain sequencing, PBMC samples from trial participants were taken at day 0 and at day 28 after the second dose. On the study overall, not on this receptor specifically: CD4 TCRs associated with the vaccine covered the entire spike protein, and the dominant responses were in regions 160-218 and 743-854. Only a handful of AZD1222 recipients were SARS-CoV-2 seropositive at baseline, limiting conclusions about previously exposed vaccinees. Participants were mostly white British and included more females than males, and it was suggested by the authors that clonal diversity may have been underestimated. The 56-69-year group was small, and its depth increase did not reach significance, likely because of low power. After two AZD1222 doses, spike-specific TCR breadth and depth were significantly higher than at day 0 and than in MenACWY recipients. Nearly half of unique spike-specific TCRs reportedly recognized epitopes outside regions mutated in the B.1.351 and B.1.1.7 variants. Because no day 14 peak-response samples were available, the repertoires could be characterized only after the peak T cell response.

This specimen consisted of peripheral blood, obtained on day 0 of AZD1222 vaccination. This TCR derives from an adult in good health. The chain couples TRBV27 to TRBJ1-6; no D gene is confidently identified. The CDR3 region has the sequence CASSFHNSPLHF. In nucleotides, the sequence is TGTGCCAGCAGTTTCCATAATTCACCCCTCCACTTT.